This T cell receptor beta chain was identified in a study of T cells after somatic rescue of genetic block. Method: immunoSEQ multiplex PCR; TCRdb's copy keeps in-frame clones and lacks some. The sample records 12,000 or so clones, less than 80% being singletons. The V end was cut by 7 bases, the J end by 4 bases, with 11 bases between. Per germline, CDR1 SGDLS and CDR2 YYNGEE. The CDR3 covers 12 residues. Input material: peripheral blood mononuclear cells (PBMCs). The rearrangement joins TRBV9 to TRBJ1-2, with D possibly being TRBD1 (5 bases). The clonotype originates from a boy between 5 and 17 years old. The CDR3 DNA sequence: TGTGCCAGCGGGACGGCAATCTATGGCTACACCTTC. Its protein product is CASGTAIYGYTF.